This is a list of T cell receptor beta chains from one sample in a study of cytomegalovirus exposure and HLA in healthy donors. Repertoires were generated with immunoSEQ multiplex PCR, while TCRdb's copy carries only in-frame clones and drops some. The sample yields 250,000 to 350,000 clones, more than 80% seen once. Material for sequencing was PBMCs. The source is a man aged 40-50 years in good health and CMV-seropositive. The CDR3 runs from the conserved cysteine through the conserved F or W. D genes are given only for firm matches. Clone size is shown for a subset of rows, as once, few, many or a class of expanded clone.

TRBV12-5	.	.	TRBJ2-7	TGTGCTAGTGGTTTGGGGCACTACGAGCAGTACTTC	CASGLGHYEQYF
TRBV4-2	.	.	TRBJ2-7	TGTGCCAGCAGCCAAAAGGTCAGGGGGGCCTACGAGCAGTACTTC	CASSQKVRGAYEQYF
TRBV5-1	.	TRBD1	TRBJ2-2	TGCGCCAGCAGCTTGGATACCAGGGGGCTAGGGACCGGGGAGCTGTTTTTT	CASSLDTRGLGTGELFF
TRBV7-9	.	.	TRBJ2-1	TGTGCCAGCAGCATTCCGACTGCTCGCGCTGAGCAGTTCTTC	CASSIPTARAEQFF
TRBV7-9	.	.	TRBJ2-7	TGTGCCAGCAGCCACTCAAGTGGGGGACTCAACTCCTACGAGCAGTACTTC	CASSHSSGGLNSYEQYF
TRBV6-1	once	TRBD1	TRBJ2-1	TGTGCCAGCAGGACCGGGACAGGGGACTACAATGAGCAGTTCTTC	CASRTGTGDYNEQFF
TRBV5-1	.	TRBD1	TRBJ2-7	TGCGCCAGCAGCCTGGGACAGTCTACCTACGAGCAGTACTTC	CASSLGQSTYEQYF
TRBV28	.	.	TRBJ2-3	TGTGCCAGCAGTTTGGGTCGCGGGAGCACAGATACGCAGTATTTT	CASSLGRGSTDTQYF
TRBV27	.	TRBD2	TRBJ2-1	TGTGCCAGCAGTTTGCTCCTTAGCGGGAGGGCCAATGAGCAGTTCTTC	CASSLLLSGRANEQFF
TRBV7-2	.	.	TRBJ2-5	TGTGCCAGCAGCCCTCAAGAGACCCAGTACTTC	CASSPQETQYF
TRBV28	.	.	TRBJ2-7	TGTGCCAGCAGCTTTGGGGCGGCGTCCTACGAGCAGTACTTC	CASSFGAASYEQYF
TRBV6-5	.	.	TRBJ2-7	TGTGCCAGCAGTTTAACGGGTCTCGGGGACTACGAGCAGTACTTC	CASSLTGLGDYEQYF
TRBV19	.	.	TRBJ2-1	TGTGCCAGTAGTCCGAACAACAATGAGCAGTTCTTC	CASSPNNNEQFF
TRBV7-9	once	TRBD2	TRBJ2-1	TGTGCCAGCATCGAGAACAGCGGGAGCTCCTACAATGAGCAGTTCTTC	CASIENSGSSYNEQFF
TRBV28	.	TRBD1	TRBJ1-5	TGTGCCAGCACGGGGACAGGGGGCCTTCAGCCCCAGCATTTT	CASTGTGGLQPQHF
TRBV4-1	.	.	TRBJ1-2	TGCGCCAGCAGCCAAGGGGGGGGCTTAAACTATGGCTACACCTTC	CASSQGGGLNYGYTF
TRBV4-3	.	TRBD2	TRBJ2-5	TGCGCCAGCAGCCCCCGGCGGGGGGAGACCCAGTACTTC	CASSPRRGETQYF
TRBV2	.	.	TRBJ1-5	TGTGCCAGCAGTGAAGCAACCGGGGATAGTAATCAGCCCCAGCATTTT	CASSEATGDSNQPQHF
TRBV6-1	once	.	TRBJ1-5	TGTGCCAGCAGTGAAGGACAGCTTAGCAATCAGCCCCAGCATTTT	CASSEGQLSNQPQHF
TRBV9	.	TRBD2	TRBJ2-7	TGTGCCAGCAGCGCATCCGGACTAGCGGTCTACGAGCAGTACTTC	CASSASGLAVYEQYF
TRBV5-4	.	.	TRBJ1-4	TGTGCCAGCAGGCCACAGGGATCGGATGAAAAACTGTTTTTT	CASRPQGSDEKLFF
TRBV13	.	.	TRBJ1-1	TGTGCCAGCCGGACGGGGTATACTGAAGCTTTCTTT	CASRTGYTEAFF
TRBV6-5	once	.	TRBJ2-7	TGTGCCAGCAGTTCCCCCCGCGCAGGGAAGGACGAGCAGTACTTC	CASSSPRAGKDEQYF
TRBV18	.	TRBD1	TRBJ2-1	TGTGCCAGCTCACCGCCTGGGACAGGGGGTAATGAGCAGTTCTTC	CASSPPGTGGNEQFF
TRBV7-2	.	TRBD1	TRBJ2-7	TGTGCCAGCAGCTTCGACAGGGTTACCTACGAGCAGTACTTC	CASSFDRVTYEQYF
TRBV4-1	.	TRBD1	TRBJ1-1	TGCGCCAGCAGCCATGGACAGGGTCCCTGGGCTGAAGCTTTCTTT	CASSHGQGPWAEAFF
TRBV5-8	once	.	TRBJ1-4	TGTGCCAGCAGCAACCTGGAGACCCTTAATGAAAAACTGTTTTTT	CASSNLETLNEKLFF
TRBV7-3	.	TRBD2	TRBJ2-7	TGTGCCAGCAGCTTATGGGGCGGGAGTAATTTGGACGAGCAGTACTTC	CASSLWGGSNLDEQYF
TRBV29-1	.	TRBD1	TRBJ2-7	TGCAGCGCTGGGACAGCCTACGAGCAGTACTTC	CSAGTAYEQYF
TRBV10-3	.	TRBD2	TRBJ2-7	TGTGCCACCGGGACTAGCGGAAACTACGAGCAGTACTTC	CATGTSGNYEQYF
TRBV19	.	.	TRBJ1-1	TGTGCCAGTAGTATCACGACAGGACTGAACACTGAAGCTTTCTTT	CASSITTGLNTEAFF
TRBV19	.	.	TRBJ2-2	TGTGCCAGTAGTCCCTTCACCGGGGAGCTGTTTTTT	CASSPFTGELFF
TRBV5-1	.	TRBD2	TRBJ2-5	TGCGCCAGCAGCTTGGATCCTAGCGGGGCCCAAGAGACCCAGTACTTC	CASSLDPSGAQETQYF
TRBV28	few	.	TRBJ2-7	TGTGCCACCTGGGCGGGGCTAAGCTCCTACGAGCAGTACTTC	CATWAGLSSYEQYF
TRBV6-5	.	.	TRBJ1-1	TGTGCCAGCAGTTACTCGAACAGGGTCGGCACTGAAGCTTTCTTT	CASSYSNRVGTEAFF
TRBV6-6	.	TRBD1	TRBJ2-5	TGTGCCAGCAGGGAACAAACAGGGGTAGAGACCCAGTACTTC	CASREQTGVETQYF
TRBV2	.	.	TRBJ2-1	TGTGCCAGCAGTGAGCCGCGCGGGTACTACAATGAGCAGTTCTTC	CASSEPRGYYNEQFF
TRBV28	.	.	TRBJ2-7	TGTGCCAGCAAAGAGACCTACGAGCAGTACTTC	CASKETYEQYF
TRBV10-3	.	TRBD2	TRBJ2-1	TGTGCCATCAGTGAGTCAGAACTAGCGGATTACAATGAGCAGTTCTTC	CAISESELADYNEQFF
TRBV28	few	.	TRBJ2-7	TGTGCCAGCAGTTTTTCGTACGAGCAGTACTTC	CASSFSYEQYF
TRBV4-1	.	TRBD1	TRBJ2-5	TGCGCCAGCAGTAGACAGGGGGGTGAAGAGACCCAGTACTTC	CASSRQGGEETQYF
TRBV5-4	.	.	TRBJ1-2	TGTGCCAGCAGCTTGAGCGGGATCGACTATGGCTACACCTTC	CASSLSGIDYGYTF
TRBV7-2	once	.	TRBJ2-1	TGTGCCAGCAGCTTAGAACGGGTATCCTACAATGAGCAGTTCTTC	CASSLERVSYNEQFF
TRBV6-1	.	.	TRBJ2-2	TGTGCCAGCATCGTAGGACTCACCACCGGGGAGCTGTTTTTT	CASIVGLTTGELFF
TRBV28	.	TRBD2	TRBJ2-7	TGTGCCAGCAGCTTAAAACTAGCGGGACCTCTCGAGCAGTACTTC	CASSLKLAGPLEQYF
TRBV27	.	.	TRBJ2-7	TGTGCCAGCAGTTTTGAGGGGGCGGGGTACGAGCAGTACTTC	CASSFEGAGYEQYF
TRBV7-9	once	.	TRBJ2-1	TGTTCCAGCAGCTTAGTCTTAGCCACCTCCTACAATGAGCAGTTCTTC	CSSSLVLATSYNEQFF
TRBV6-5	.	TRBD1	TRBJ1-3	TGTGCCAGCAGTAGTACAGGGGGGGAAAACACCATATATTTT	CASSSTGGENTIYF
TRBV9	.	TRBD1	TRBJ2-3	TGTGCCAGCAGCGATAGTCCGGCCTGGACAGGCAGCACAGATACGCAGTATTTT	CASSDSPAWTGSTDTQYF